This T cell receptor beta chain came from a study of blood T cell repertoires in COVID-19. Turning to the study itself: Acute and convalescent COVID-19 specimens originated in the United States, Italy and Spain.

Study processing details: Using reference gene primer amplification, nucleated cell counts were estimated. Libraries were prepared by immunoSEQ multiplex PCR; TCRdb keeps only in-frame clonotypes and omits some of them. That table supplies the V and J calls and clone size; D and trimming were determined from the DNA. The sample holds about 43,000 clones; roughly four fifths are singletons and the top ten take 35% to 55%. CDR1 and CDR2 (germline): KGHDR, SFDVKD. The length of the CDR3 is 16 residues. V was pared by 2 bases and J by 5 bases, with 6 bases of the junction left unmatched. This chain uses TRBV24-1 with TRBJ2-3, with 10 bases that match TRBD2. Material: peripheral blood. The TCR sequence derives from a woman older than 75 with acute or convalescent COVID-19. The DNA for the CDR3 is TGTGCCACCAGTGATTCTACCCCTAGCGGGGGAGATACGCAGTATTTT. Translating gives CATSDSTPSGGDTQYF.